This T cell receptor beta chain was recorded in a study of blood T cell repertoires in COVID-19. Study overall: Italy, Spain and the United States were the sources of the convalescent and acute COVID-19 samples. PBMCs, B-cell-depleted T cells, or T cells were the source of the cDNA or gDNA that made up the material.

Original analysis: Estimates of nucleated cell counts were drawn from the amplification of reference gene primers. Profiled with immunoSEQ multiplex PCR; TCRdb holds only in-frame clones, not every one. Clonal size and the V and J genes are those of that table, whereas D and trimming came from the DNA. The table lists roughly 200,000 clones, roughly 84% of them singletons. V dropped 0 bases and J dropped 8; count of bases not matched to a gene: 3. CDR3 length: 14 amino acids. Germline loops: CDR1 SGHRS, CDR2 YFSETQ. Patients of the Seattle cohort, enrolled during active infection, were followed longitudinally.

The rearrangement links TRBV5-1 to TRBJ1-2; TRBD1 aligns across 11 bases. Sequencing was done on a sample of peripheral blood. The TCR originated in a woman of 80 years or more with COVID-19, enrolled during active disease. The CDR3, as DNA: TGCGCCAGCAGCTTGGATGGACAGGGGGCGGGCTACACCTTC. It translates to CASSLDGQGAGYTF.